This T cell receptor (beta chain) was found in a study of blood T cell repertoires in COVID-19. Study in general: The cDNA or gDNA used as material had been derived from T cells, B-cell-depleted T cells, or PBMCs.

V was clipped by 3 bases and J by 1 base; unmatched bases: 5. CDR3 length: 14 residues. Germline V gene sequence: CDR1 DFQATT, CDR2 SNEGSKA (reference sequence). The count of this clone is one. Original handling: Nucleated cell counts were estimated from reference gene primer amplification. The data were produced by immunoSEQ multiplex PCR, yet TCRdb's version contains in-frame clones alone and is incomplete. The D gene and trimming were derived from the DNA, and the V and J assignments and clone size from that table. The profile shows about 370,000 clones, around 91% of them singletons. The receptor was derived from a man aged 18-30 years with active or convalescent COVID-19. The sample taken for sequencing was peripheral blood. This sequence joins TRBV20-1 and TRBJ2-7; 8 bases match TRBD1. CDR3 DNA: TGCAGTGCTAGTGACCGACAGGGGTCCTACGAGCAGTACTTC. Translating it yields CSASDRQGSYEQYF.